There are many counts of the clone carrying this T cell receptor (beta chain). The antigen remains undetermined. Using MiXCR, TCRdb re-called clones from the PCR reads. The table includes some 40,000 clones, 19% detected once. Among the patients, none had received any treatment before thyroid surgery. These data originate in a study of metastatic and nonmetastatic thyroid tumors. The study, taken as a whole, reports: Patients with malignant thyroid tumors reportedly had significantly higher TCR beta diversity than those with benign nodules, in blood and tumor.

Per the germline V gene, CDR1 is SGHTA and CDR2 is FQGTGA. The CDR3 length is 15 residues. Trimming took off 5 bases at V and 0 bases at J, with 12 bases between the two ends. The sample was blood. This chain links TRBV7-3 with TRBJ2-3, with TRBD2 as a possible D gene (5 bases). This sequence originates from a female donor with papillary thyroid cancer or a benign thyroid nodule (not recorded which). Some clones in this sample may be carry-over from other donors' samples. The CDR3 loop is CASSLTGGSTDTQYF. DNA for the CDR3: TGTGCCAGCAGCCTCACTGGCGGGAGCACAGATACGCAGTATTTT.